Listed below are T cell receptor beta chains from one sample, sequenced in a study of T cell responses to AZD1222 COVID-19 vaccine. Only in-frame clones appear in the TCRdb table, and some are missing; sequencing was by immunoSEQ multiplex PCR. This sample has 95,000 to 110,000 clones, with about 90% found just once. The input for sequencing was peripheral blood, taken 28 days after the second AZD1222 dose. These receptors all come from an adult who received the AZD1222 COVID-19 vaccine. Both conserved end residues are part of each CDR3. The D gene is left open where the match is weak. Clone size is stated in some rows and not others, as once, few, many or a class when expanded.

j_call clone_size d_call v_call cdr3_nt cdr3_aa
TRBJ2-7 NA NA TRBV28 TGTGCCAGCCCTCCGGGAGCTGGGGGGGGCGACTACGAGCAGTACTTC CASPPGAGGGDYEQYF
TRBJ2-7 NA NA TRBV3-1/TRBV3-2 TGTGCCAGCAGCCAAGGGACTATTACCCACGAGCAGTACTTC CASSQGTITHEQYF
TRBJ1-5 once NA TRBV28 TGTGCCAGCAGCCCTAACCATCAGCCCCAGCATTTT CASSPNHQPQHF
TRBJ1-3 NA NA TRBV7-9 TGTGCCAGCAGCCAACTGATCGGGACCCCCTCTGGAAACACCATATATTTT CASSQLIGTPSGNTIYF
TRBJ2-5 NA TRBD2 TRBV5-4 TGTGCCAGCAGCTTGGTCTTAGCGGGCGGTGAGATGGAGACCCAGTACTTC CASSLVLAGGEMETQYF
TRBJ1-1 NA NA TRBV5-1 TGCGCCAGCAGTCATTCGGGACATCCCAACACTGAAGCTTTCTTT CASSHSGHPNTEAFF
TRBJ2-3 NA TRBD2 TRBV19 TGTGCCAGTAGTGGCGGACTAGCGGGGGGGTGGGGCACAGATACGCAGTATTTT CASSGGLAGGWGTDTQYF
TRBJ2-1 once TRBD1 TRBV19 TGTGCCAGTAGTGACCGGAGGACAGGGCTGTACAATGAGCAGTTCTTC CASSDRRTGLYNEQFF
TRBJ2-3 NA TRBD2 TRBV11-2 TGTGCCAGCAGCCGAGGGGCGGGGGGGAGCACAGATACGCAGTATTTT CASSRGAGGSTDTQYF
TRBJ2-1 NA TRBD2 TRBV19 TGTGCCAGTAGTATAAGTTTTGCGGGGGGGCCAGTCAATGAGCAGTTCTTC CASSISFAGGPVNEQFF
TRBJ1-1 NA NA TRBV6-5 TGTGCCAGCAGTTCGGGGGGGTCCATGAACACTGAAGCTTTCTTT CASSSGGSMNTEAFF
TRBJ2-7 NA TRBD1 TRBV29-1 TGCAGCGTATCGGGACAGGGGTGCTACGAGCAGTACTTC CSVSGQGCYEQYF
TRBJ2-7 NA NA TRBV4-3 TGCGCCAGCAGCCCCGGTAGGGCTGGCGGCTCCTACGAGCAGTACTTC CASSPGRAGGSYEQYF
TRBJ2-3 NA NA TRBV18 TGTGCCAGCTCACTAGCAGGGGTAGATACGCAGTATTTT CASSLAGVDTQYF
TRBJ2-3 NA NA TRBV20-1 TGCAGTGCTAGTTTTAAGGGACGCGCAACGGGGACGCAGTATTTT CSASFKGRATGTQYF
TRBJ2-1 NA NA TRBV4-2 TGTGCCAGCAGCCAAAATGGGGGCGCGGGGGCCCTCGGTGAGCAGTTCTTC CASSQNGGAGALGEQFF
TRBJ2-7 NA NA TRBV28 TGTGCCAGCAGTTTAGTCCGGACTTCGCCCTACGAGCAGTACTTC CASSLVRTSPYEQYF
TRBJ2-7 NA NA TRBV2 TGTGCCAGCAGTGGCGAGACTAGTAATCGTTTC CASSGETSNRF
TRBJ2-7 once NA TRBV4-1 TGCGCCAGCAGCCACGTTGTTGGGCAGGTCTACGAGCAGTACTTC CASSHVVGQVYEQYF
TRBJ2-3 NA NA TRBV5-1 TGCGCCAGCAGCGCCTACTTGCCCCCAGATACGCAGTATTTT CASSAYLPPDTQYF
TRBJ2-4 NA NA TRBV27 TGTGCCAGCAGTTTATCGGTGGGAGTGGCCAAAAACATTCAGTACTTC CASSLSVGVAKNIQYF
TRBJ2-1 NA TRBD2 TRBV18 TGTGCCAGCTCCCCCACTCCGGGGGGTCAGAATGAGCAGTTCTTC CASSPTPGGQNEQFF
TRBJ2-1 few NA TRBV6-5 TGTGCCAGCAGTTACAGGGACAATGAGCAGTTCTTC CASSYRDNEQFF
TRBJ1-2 NA TRBD1 TRBV5-8 TGTGCCAGCAGTCTGACAGGGGGCAACTATGGCTACACCTTC CASSLTGGNYGYTF
TRBJ1-3 NA NA TRBV7-2 TGTGCCAGCAGCTTAGATCCAGGGAGCTCTGGAAACACCATATATTTT CASSLDPGSSGNTIYF
TRBJ2-7 NA TRBD2 TRBV19 TGTGCCAGTAGTATAGGGGGACTAGCGGGAGAGCAGTACTTC CASSIGGLAGEQYF
TRBJ1-2 NA NA TRBV19 TGTGCCAGTAGTATTGGGGGCGCTTACTATGGCTACACCTTC CASSIGGAYYGYTF
TRBJ2-7 NA NA TRBV6-5 TGTGCCAGCAGTTACGGCAGGCCGACCTCCTACGAGCAGTACTTC CASSYGRPTSYEQYF
TRBJ2-7 NA NA TRBV4-3 TGCGCCAGCAGCCAAGACGTAGGGACATCTCCCTACGAGCAGTACTTC CASSQDVGTSPYEQYF
TRBJ1-4 NA NA TRBV5-1 TGCGCCAGCAGCTTGGCCGTCCCCGTCGAAAAACTGTTTTTT CASSLAVPVEKLFF
TRBJ1-2 NA NA TRBV3-1/TRBV3-2 TGTGCCAGCAGCCAAGATAATCCGCGGCTGTTATATGGCTACACCTTC CASSQDNPRLLYGYTF
TRBJ2-2 NA NA TRBV5-4 TGTGCCAGCAGCGCGGACCCGGGGGCGAACACCGGGGAGCTGTTTTTT CASSADPGANTGELFF
TRBJ1-1 NA TRBD1 TRBV7-9 TGTGCCAGCAGCTATCCCGGGACAGGGGGCACTGAAGCTTTCTTT CASSYPGTGGTEAFF
TRBJ2-1 NA TRBD2 TRBV3-1/TRBV3-2 TGTGCCAGCAGCCAACCGGGACTAGCGGGGAGCTCCTACAATGAGCAGTTCTTC CASSQPGLAGSSYNEQFF
TRBJ2-7 NA NA TRBV11-2 TGTGCCAGCAGCTTAGTTGAGACCGAGCAGTACTTC CASSLVETEQYF
TRBJ2-2 few NA TRBV4-1 TGCGCCAGCAGTCCTGGGGTACTTAGGAGGGACTCGAACACCGGGGAGCTGTTTTTT CASSPGVLRRDSNTGELFF
TRBJ1-1 few NA TRBV6-1 TGTGCCAGCAGTGAACCAGGGTTGAGCACTGAAGCTTTCTTT CASSEPGLSTEAFF
TRBJ2-7 few NA TRBV6-6 TGTGCCAGCAGCAAAGCTTGGATCTACGAGCAGTACTTC CASSKAWIYEQYF
TRBJ2-7 NA NA TRBV27 TGTGCCAGCAGCCTGTGGACGGAGGTAGGGGAGCAGTACTTC CASSLWTEVGEQYF
TRBJ1-1 NA TRBD1 TRBV29-1 TGCAGCGTTGAGGCTCCGACAGGGGGCTTCTCTGAAGCTTTCTTT CSVEAPTGGFSEAFF
TRBJ1-5 NA NA TRBV7-8 TGTGCCAGCAGCAGAGGCGGAAATCAGCCCCAGCATTTT CASSRGGNQPQHF
TRBJ1-3 NA NA TRBV6-5 TGTGCCAGCAGTTCACAGTACTCTGGAAACACCATATATTTT CASSSQYSGNTIYF
TRBJ1-1 NA NA TRBV20-1 TGCAGTGCTAGTCTAAGGGGAGGCACTGAAGCTTTCTTT CSASLRGGTEAFF
TRBJ1-1 NA NA TRBV4-2 TGTGCCAGCAGCCAAGAGAACGCAGGCTCAGGCACTGAAGCTTTCTTT CASSQENAGSGTEAFF
TRBJ1-2 few NA TRBV5-1 TGCGCCAGCAGCTTGGTTGGCAGCGGGCAGGCTGGCTACACCTTC CASSLVGSGQAGYTF
TRBJ1-2 NA TRBD1 TRBV27 TGTGCCAGCAGTTTAAACAGGGGTAATGGCTACACCTTC CASSLNRGNGYTF